The present T cell receptor beta chain was sequenced within a study of blood T cells in healthy people across ages. Across the study: In model experiments, template switching was able to capture about one barcoded beta molecule for every two T cells that were present.

As to this clonotype: Its antigen is still unknown.

The CDR3 is 15 residues long. V lost 5 bases, J lost 6 bases, and 8 bases stayed unmatched. In each sample, at least 6.5 million PBMCs were isolated. Alongside a J-beta primer mix, a sample-barcoded 5' primer served in a second PCR lasting roughly 6 to 12 cycles. One entry per CDR3 protein, called by TCRdb with MiXCR from the 5' RACE reads. Among under 850,000 distinct CDR3 sequences listed, 36% were seen once. Broader study findings: The study regarded diversity estimates from one million T cells as underestimates. With unsorted PBMCs, a conclusive comparison of naive versus antigen-experienced cells was not possible.

The rearrangement uses TRBV12-3 or TRBV12-4 and TRBJ1-5, with 9 bases aligning to TRBD1. Specimen: blood. This clonotype originated in a man younger than 35 in good health. CDR3 amino acids: CASSRTGGAGQPQHF. As DNA, the CDR3 is TGTGCCAGCAGTCGCACAGGGGGCGCAGGTCAGCCCCAGCATTTT.